The clone carrying this T cell receptor beta chain was seen repeatedly, ten times or more. Antigen: not known. The data originate from a study of T cells in Graves' hyperthyroidism and ophthalmopathy. About the study: Peripheral blood was secured at the point of initial diagnosis, before any treatment. Study-level results: Peripheral blood also featured most of the thyroid clonotypes expanded above 0.001.

Germline-derived CDR1 and CDR2 are SGHRS and YFSETQ. The CDR3 is 17 amino acids. V lost 0 bases and J lost 2, with 16 bases in between. Patients were aged 18 to 65, had disease duration under 2 months, and had newly diagnosed hyperthyroidism. It was at first hyperthyroidism diagnosis, before any ophthalmopathy symptoms, that the blood sample was taken. TCR beta CDR3 regions were amplified from RNA transcripts. HTBI primers were used for first-round RT-PCR of the TCR CDR3. Each CDR3 protein is one row after TCRdb ran MiXCR on the multiplex PCR reads. Counted here are fewer than 900,000 distinct CDR3 sequences, approximately 19% occurring once; the ten biggest clones make up 16%.

The sequencing input was blood. This clonotype was obtained from a woman between 50 and 59 years old with Graves' hyperthyroidism that later progressed to Graves' ophthalmopathy. This sequence joins TRBV5-1 and TRBJ2-3, with D uncertain. The CDR3 nucleotides are TGCGCCAGCAGCTTGGCCGTGGCAGGCCATTCCACAGATACGCAGTATTTT. It encodes CASSLAVAGHSTDTQYF.